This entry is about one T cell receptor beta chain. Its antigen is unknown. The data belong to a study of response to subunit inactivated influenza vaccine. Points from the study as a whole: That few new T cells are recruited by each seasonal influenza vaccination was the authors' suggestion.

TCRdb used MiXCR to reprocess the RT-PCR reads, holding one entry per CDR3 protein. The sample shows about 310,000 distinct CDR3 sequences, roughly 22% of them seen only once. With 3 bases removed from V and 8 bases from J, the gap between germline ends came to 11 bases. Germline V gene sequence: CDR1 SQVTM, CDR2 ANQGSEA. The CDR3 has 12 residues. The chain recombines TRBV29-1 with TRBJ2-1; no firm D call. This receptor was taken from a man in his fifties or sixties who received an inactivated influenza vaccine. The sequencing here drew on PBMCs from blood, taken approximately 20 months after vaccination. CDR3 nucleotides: TGCAGCGTTGACGTACGAAGGGATGAGCAGTTCTTC. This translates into CSVDVRRDEQFF.